This T cell receptor (beta chain) was obtained from a study of cytomegalovirus exposure and HLA in healthy donors. 13 Jbeta primers and 60 Vbeta primers were used for the PCR. The method was immunoSEQ multiplex PCR; TCRdb's version includes in-frame clones alone and lacks a portion of them. The sample carries roughly 100,000 clones, approximately 80% recorded once. Germline CDR1 LNHNV, CDR2 YYDKDF (reference sequence). CDR3 length: 15 residues. The V gene lost 1 base and the J gene lost 3 bases, with 12 bases spanning the gap. The TCR sequence derives from a male donor in good health and CMV-seropositive. The chain combines TRBV15 with TRBJ1-2, with D perhaps matching TRBD1 (5 bases). Sequenced: PBMCs. The CDR3 DNA follows: TGTGCCACCAGCAGAGGGGGATGGGGCGACTATGGCTACACCTTC. It encodes CATSRGGWGDYGYTF.